This T cell receptor beta chain came from a study of Ad26.COV2.S vaccination and SARS-CoV-2 variants. Study-level background: The vaccine Ad26.COV2.S was put into the muscle once, or twice with 56 days between. Findings and caveats of the study: Measures of TCR breadth and depth may have fallen short of total T cell responses. Reported findings describe substantial breadth in spike-specific CD8+ and CD4+ T cell responses following vaccination.

Concerning this clone: Its cognate antigen is unknown. This CDR3 is also generated by other DNA sequences in the sample.

V shed 6 bases and J shed 0 bases, with 9 bases lying between them. This CDR3 is 14 amino acids long. Germline V gene sequence: CDR1 MNHEY, CDR2 SVGAGI. Some clones are missing from TCRdb's copy, which holds only in-frame ones; the method was immunoSEQ multiplex PCR. The table records hundreds of thousands of clones, approximately 92% of them present only once. Treatment: about 20 received Ad26.COV2.S at low or high dose, single or two shots; 5 received placebo; per-sample allocation not given. Day 63 after the first vaccine or placebo injection was the time point for sampling. The chain employs TRBV6-5 and TRBJ1-3; no clear D. This TCR derives from a person between 18 and 65 years old who received the Ad26.COV2.S COVID-19 vaccine or a placebo. Specimen: peripheral blood, collected in a trial of Ad26.COV2.S vaccine versus placebo. The CDR3 DNA reads TGTGCCAGCAGCTCAGGACTCTCTGGAAACACCATATATTTT. The encoded protein is CASSSGLSGNTIYF.